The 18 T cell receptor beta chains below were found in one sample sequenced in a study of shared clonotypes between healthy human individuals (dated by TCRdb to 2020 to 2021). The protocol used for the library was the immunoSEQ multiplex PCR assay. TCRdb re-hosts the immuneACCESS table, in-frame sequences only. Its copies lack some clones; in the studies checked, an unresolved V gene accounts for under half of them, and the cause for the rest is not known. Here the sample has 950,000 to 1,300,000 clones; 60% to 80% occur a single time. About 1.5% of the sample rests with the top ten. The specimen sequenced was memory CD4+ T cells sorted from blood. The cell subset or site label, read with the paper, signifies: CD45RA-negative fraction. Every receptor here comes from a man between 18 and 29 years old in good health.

The CDR3 region has the DNA TGTGCCAGCTCACCAGACTCTATCGGAAACACCATATATTTT. This sequence encodes CASSPDSIGNTIYF. V is TRBV18 and J is TRBJ1-3; D not certain. The CDR3 consists of 14 residues. CDR1 and CDR2 from the germline V gene are KGHSH and LQKENI. The V and J ends lost 2 bases and 4 bases respectively, with 9 bases between them.

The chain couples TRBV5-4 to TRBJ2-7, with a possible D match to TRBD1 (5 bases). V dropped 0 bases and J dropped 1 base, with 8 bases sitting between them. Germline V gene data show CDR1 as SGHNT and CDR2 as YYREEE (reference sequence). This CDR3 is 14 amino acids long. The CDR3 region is CASSLAAGSYEQYF. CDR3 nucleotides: TGTGCCAGCAGCTTGGCGGCAGGGTCCTACGAGCAGTACTTC.

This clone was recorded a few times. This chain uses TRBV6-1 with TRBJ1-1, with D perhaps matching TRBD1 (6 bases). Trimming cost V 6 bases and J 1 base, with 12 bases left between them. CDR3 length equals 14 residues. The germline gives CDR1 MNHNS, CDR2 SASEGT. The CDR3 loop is CASRPGHSNTEAFF. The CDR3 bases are TGTGCCAGCAGGCCGGGACACTCGAACACTGAAGCTTTCTTT.

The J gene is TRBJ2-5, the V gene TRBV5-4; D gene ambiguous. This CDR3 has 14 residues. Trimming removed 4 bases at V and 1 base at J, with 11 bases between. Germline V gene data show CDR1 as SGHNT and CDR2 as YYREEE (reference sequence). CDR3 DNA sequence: TGTGCCAGCAGCCCTTTTCTGAGCCAAGAGACCCAGTACTTC. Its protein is CASSPFLSQETQYF.

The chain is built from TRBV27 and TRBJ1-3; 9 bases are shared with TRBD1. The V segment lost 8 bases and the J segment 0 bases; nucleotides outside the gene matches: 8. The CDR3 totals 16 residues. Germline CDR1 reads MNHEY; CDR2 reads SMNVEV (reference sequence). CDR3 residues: CASASGTGLSGNTIYF. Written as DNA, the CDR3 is TGTGCCAGCGCTTCGGGGACAGGGCTCTCTGGAAACACCATATATTTT.

As DNA, the CDR3 is TGTGCCAGCAGCGAAATCAGCGGGAGAGTCCATGAGCAGTTCTTC. It yields the protein CASSEISGRVHEQFF. V and J are TRBV21-1 and TRBJ2-1; the DNA was not compared with TRBD2, the D call given in the table. TRBV21-1 counts as a pseudogene. There are 15 residues in the CDR3.

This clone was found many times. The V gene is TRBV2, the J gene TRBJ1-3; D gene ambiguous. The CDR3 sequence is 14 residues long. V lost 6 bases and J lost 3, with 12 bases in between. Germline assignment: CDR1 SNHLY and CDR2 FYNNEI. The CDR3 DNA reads TGTGCCAGCAGCTCTTCAGGTTATGGAAACACCATATATTTT. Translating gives CASSSSGYGNTIYF.

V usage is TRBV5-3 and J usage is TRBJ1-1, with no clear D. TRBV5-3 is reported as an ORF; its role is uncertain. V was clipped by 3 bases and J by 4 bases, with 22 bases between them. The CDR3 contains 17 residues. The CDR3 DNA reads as TGTGCCAGAAGCTGCCGCCCCAATGCCCCGGGTGGCACTGAAGCTTTCTTT. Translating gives CARSCRPNAPGGTEAFF.

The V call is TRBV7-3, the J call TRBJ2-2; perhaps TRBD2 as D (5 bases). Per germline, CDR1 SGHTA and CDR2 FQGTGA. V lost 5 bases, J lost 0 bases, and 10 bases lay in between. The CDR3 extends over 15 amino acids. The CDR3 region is CASSRGGANTGELFF. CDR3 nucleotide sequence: TGTGCCAGCAGCCGGGGTGGCGCGAACACCGGGGAGCTGTTTTTT.

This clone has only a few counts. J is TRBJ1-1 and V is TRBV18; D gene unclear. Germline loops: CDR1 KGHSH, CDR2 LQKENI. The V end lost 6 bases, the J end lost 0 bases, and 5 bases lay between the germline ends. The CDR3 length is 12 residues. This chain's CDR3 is CASSPMNTEAFF. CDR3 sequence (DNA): TGTGCCAGCTCCCCCATGAACACTGAAGCTTTCTTT.

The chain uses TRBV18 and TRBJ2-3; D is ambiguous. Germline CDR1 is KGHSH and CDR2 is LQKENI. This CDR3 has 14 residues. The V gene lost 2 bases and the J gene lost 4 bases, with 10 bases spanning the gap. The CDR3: CASSPNLVPDTQYF. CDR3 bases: TGTGCCAGCTCACCAAATCTCGTCCCAGATACGCAGTATTTT.

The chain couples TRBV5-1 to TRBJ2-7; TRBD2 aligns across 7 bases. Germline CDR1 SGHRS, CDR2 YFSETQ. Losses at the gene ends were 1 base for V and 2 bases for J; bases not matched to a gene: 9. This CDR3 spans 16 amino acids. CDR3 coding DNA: TGCGCCAGCAGCTTGTCCGCCCTAGCGGTGACCTACGAGCAGTACTTC. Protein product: CASSLSALAVTYEQYF.

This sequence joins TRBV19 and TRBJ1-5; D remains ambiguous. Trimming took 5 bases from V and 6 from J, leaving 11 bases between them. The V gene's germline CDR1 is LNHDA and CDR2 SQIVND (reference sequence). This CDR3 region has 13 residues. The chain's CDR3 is CASSSGLIQPQHF. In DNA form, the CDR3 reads TGTGCCAGTAGTTCCGGGCTGATTCAGCCCCAGCATTTT.

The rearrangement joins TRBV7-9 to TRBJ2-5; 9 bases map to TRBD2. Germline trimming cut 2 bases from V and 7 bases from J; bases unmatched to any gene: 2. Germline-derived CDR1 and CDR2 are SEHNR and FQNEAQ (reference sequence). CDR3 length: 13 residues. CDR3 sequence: CASSLRREGTQYF. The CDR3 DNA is TGTGCCAGCAGCTTAAGGCGGGAGGGGACCCAGTACTTC.

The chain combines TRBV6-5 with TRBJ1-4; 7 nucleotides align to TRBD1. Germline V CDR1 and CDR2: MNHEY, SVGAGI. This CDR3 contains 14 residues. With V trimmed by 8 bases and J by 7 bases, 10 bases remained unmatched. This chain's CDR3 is CASRPTGSSEKLFF. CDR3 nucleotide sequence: TGTGCCAGCCGACCGACAGGGAGCTCTGAAAAACTGTTTTTT.

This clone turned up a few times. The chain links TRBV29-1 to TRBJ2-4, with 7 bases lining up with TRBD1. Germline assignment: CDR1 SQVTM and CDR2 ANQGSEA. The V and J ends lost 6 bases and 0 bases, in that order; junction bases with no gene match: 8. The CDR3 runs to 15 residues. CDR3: CSVGQDSLAKNIQYF. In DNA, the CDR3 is TGCAGCGTCGGACAGGATAGCCTAGCCAAAAACATTCAGTACTTC.

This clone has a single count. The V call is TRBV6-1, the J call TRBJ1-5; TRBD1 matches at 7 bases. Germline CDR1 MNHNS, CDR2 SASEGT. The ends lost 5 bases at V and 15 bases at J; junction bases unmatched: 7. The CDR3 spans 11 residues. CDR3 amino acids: CASSMSRDRHF. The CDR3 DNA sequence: TGTGCCAGCAGTATGAGCCGGGACAGGCATTTT.

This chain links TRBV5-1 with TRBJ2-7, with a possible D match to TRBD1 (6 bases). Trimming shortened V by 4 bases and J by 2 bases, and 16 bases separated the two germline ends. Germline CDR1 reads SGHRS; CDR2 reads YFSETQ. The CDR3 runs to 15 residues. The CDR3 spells CASSPGGGQTYEQYF. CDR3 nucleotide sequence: TGCGCCAGCAGCCCAGGTGGAGGACAGACCTACGAGCAGTACTTC.